This is a list of T cell receptor beta chains from one sample in a study of T-cell reconstitution after alpha-beta-depleted transplantation in children. TCRdb used MiXCR to reprocess the PCR reads, holding one entry per CDR3 protein. This sample has about 490,000 distinct CDR3 sequences; more than 9% occur once, and the top ten carry about 2%. Sequencing was performed on PBMCs, taken before TCRalphabeta/CD19-depleted stem cell transplant. Source of these receptors: a child aged 2-15 years with inherited bone marrow failure, due to receive a stem cell transplant. CDR3s include the opening cysteine and the closing phenylalanine or tryptophan. Each record gives: CDR3 length, V gene, clone size, D gene, J gene, CDR3 DNA, CDR3 protein. The D gene is left open where the match is weak. The listing skips clone size in some rows; elsewhere it reads once, few, many or a size class.

12	TRBV20-1	many	-	TRBJ2-1	TGCAGTGCTAGGGAGGGGGGCAATGAGCAGTTCTTC	CSAREGGNEQFF
17	TRBV4-1	-	TRBD2	TRBJ2-2	TGCGCCAGCAGCCAAGAGGGGACTAGCGAGAACACCGGGGAGCTGTTTTTT	CASSQEGTSENTGELFF
15	TRBV20-1	-	-	TRBJ2-1	TGCAGTGCTAGAGATGGGCAGGGGTTGGACAATGAGCAGTTCTTC	CSARDGQGLDNEQFF
13	TRBV20-1	many	TRBD2	TRBJ2-1	TGCATTTGGGGACTAGCGGGAAAAAATGAGCAGTTCTTC	CIWGLAGKNEQFF
15	TRBV4-3	many	TRBD2	TRBJ2-5	TGCGCCAGCAGCCAAGAGGCTAGCGGATTTGGGACCCAGTACTTC	CASSQEASGFGTQYF
15	TRBV10-3	many	-	TRBJ2-6	TGTGCCATCAGTGAGGACCCCTCTGGGGCCAACGTCCTGACTTTC	CAISEDPSGANVLTF
14	TRBV27	many	-	TRBJ2-7	TGTGCCAGCAGTTTCGTGTCCAACCTCTACGAGCAGTACTTC	CASSFVSNLYEQYF
16	TRBV11-2	once	-	TRBJ1-5	TGTGCCAGCAGCTATGAGCCCGATTATAGCAATCAGCCCCAGCATTTT	CASSYEPDYSNQPQHF
14	TRBV6-1	many	TRBD2	TRBJ2-5	TGTGCCAGCAGGGGACTAGCGGATCAAGAGACCCAGTACTTC	CASRGLADQETQYF
16	TRBV12-3/TRBV12-4	many	-	TRBJ2-2	TGTGCCAGCAGCAGACGGTCGGCAGCGGACACCGGGGAGCTGTTTTTT	CASSRRSAADTGELFF
13	TRBV12-3/TRBV12-4	few	TRBD1	TRBJ1-1	TGTGCCAGCAGAGGGACAGGGGGCACTGAAGCTTTCTTT	CASRGTGGTEAFF
15	TRBV20-1	-	-	TRBJ1-5	TGCAGTGCTAGAGAGATAGGCGGCTTAACAACTCCCCAGCATTTT	CSAREIGGLTTPQHF
16	TRBV7-9	-	TRBD2	TRBJ2-1	TGTGCCAGCAGCTCCCCGACTAGCGGGAGGGAAGATGAGCAGTTCTTC	CASSSPTSGREDEQFF
15	TRBV7-2	-	-	TRBJ2-1	TGTGCCAGCAGCTTTCAGCTGGACGGGTACAATGAGCAGTTCTTC	CASSFQLDGYNEQFF
16	TRBV3-1	many	-	TRBJ1-5	TGTGCCAGCAGTCGATACCACCCAGGGAACGTTCAGCCCCAGCATTTT	CASSRYHPGNVQPQHF
13	TRBV7-2	few	-	TRBJ2-2	TGTGCCAGCAGCTTAGAAGTGGGCGGGGAGCTGTTTTTT	CASSLEVGGELFF